A single sample gave rise to the 14 T cell receptor beta chains below, sequenced in a study of control samples from healthy donors and cancer patients. Assay: immunoSEQ multiplex PCR; the TCRdb copy retains only in-frame clones and omits some. The table records fewer than 110,000 clones, approximately 90% of them present only once. Source material: blood. These TCRs come from a man aged 25 to 45 in good health.

This chain joins TRBV19 and TRBJ1-3, with a weak D call TRBD1 (6 bases). CDR1 is LNHDA and CDR2 is SQIVND in the germline V gene (reference sequence). CDR3 size: 14 residues. V shed 5 bases and J shed 9 bases, with 17 bases lying between them. CDR3 in amino acids: CASSSGASGSTIYF. CDR3 in DNA: TGTGCCAGTAGTTCAGGGGCCTCTGGATCCACCATATATTTT.

The chain recombines TRBV6-2 or TRBV6-3 with TRBJ1-2, with D possibly TRBD1 on 5 matching bases. Germline loops: CDR1 MNHEY, CDR2 SVGEGT. CDR3 size: 17 residues. Trimming shortened V by 3 bases and J by 7 bases, and 24 bases separated the two germline ends. The CDR3 sequence: CASSYPSGAISASGYTF. In nucleotides, the CDR3 is TGTGCCAGCAGTTATCCGTCCGGGGCAATTTCGGCGAGTGGCTACACCTTC.

CDR3 nucleotide sequence: TGTGCCAGCAGCTTAATTGGCGGGGGGGCTAGGTCCTACGAGCAGTACGTC. Translating it yields CASSLIGGGARSYEQYV. The chain carries TRBV7-9 and TRBJ2-7, with 9 bases matching TRBD2. Looked up from germline, CDR1 is SEHNR and CDR2 is FQNEAQ (reference sequence). J was trimmed by 1 base and V by 2 bases; bases with no gene match: 9. The CDR3 sequence is 17 residues long.

J is TRBJ2-5 and V is TRBV11-2; 14 bases agree with TRBD2. Per the germline V gene, CDR1 is SGHAT and CDR2 is FQNNGV. With V trimmed by 3 bases and J by 1 base, 7 bases remained unmatched. The CDR3 is 18 amino acids. The CDR3 region is CASSFPGLAGEVQETQYF. CDR3 bases: TGTGCCAGCAGCTTCCCGGGACTAGCGGGAGAGGTCCAAGAGACCCAGTACTTC.

This chain uses TRBV29-1 with TRBJ1-5; D is perhaps TRBD1 (5 bases). This CDR3 region has 15 residues. Germline-derived CDR1 and CDR2 are SQVTM and ANQGSEA. Trimming pared 4 bases from V and 6 bases from J, leaving 19 bases between. CDR3 amino acids: CSVAYDVQGGQPQHF. CDR3 DNA sequence: TGCAGCGTTGCCTATGACGTCCAGGGCGGTCAGCCCCAGCATTTT.

This clone came up once. This chain uses TRBV5-1 with TRBJ2-7; D possibly corresponds to TRBD1 (6 bases). There are 14 residues in the CDR3. CDR1 is SGHRS and CDR2 is YFSETQ in the germline V gene. Trimming left V 4 bases short and J 2 bases short, with 13 bases between. CDR3 sequence reads: CASSRDMEAYEQYV. CDR3 coding DNA: TGCGCCAGCAGCAGGGACATGGAGGCCTACGAGCAGTACGTC.

V usage is TRBV4-2 and J usage is TRBJ2-4; 9 bases line up with TRBD2. The CDR3 sequence is 17 residues long. Germline values: CDR1 LGHNA, CDR2 YNFKEQ. V lost 0 bases and J lost 4; bases outside the gene matches: 7. As DNA, the CDR3 is TGTGCCAGCAGCCAAGAGAGGGCTAGCGGGGCAAAAAACATTCAGTACTTC. Protein sequence: CASSQERASGAKNIQYF.

The rearrangement uses TRBV19 and TRBJ1-4; D is ambiguous. The CDR3 contains 15 residues. The V gene's germline CDR1 is LNHDA and CDR2 SQIVND (reference sequence). Trimming left V 3 bases short and J 0 bases short, with 8 bases between. CDR3 coding DNA: TGTGCCAGTAGTATTCTCACTGCAACTAATGAAAAACTGTTTTTT. It yields the protein CASSILTATNEKLFF. The entire variable domain, with the rest obtained from reference TRBV19 and TRBJ1-4, is as follows: DGGITQSPKYLFRKEGQNVTLSCEQNLNHDAMYWYRQDPGQGLRLIYYSQIVNDFQKGDIAEGYSVSREKKESFPLTVTSAQKNPTAFYLCASSILTATNEKLFFGSGTQLSVL.

In this sample, this clone turned up once. J is TRBJ2-7 and V is TRBV7-9; 7 bases are a match to TRBD2. The germline CDR1 and CDR2 sequences are SEHNR and FQNEAQ (reference sequence). The V and J ends lost 4 bases and 4 bases, in that order; junction bases with no gene match: 13. The CDR3 length is 16 residues. CDR3 coding DNA: TGTGCCAGCAGCTCAGGTGGGGGACGGGGGGTTTACGAGCAGTACTTC. Its translation is CASSSGGGRGVYEQYF. The whole variable domain, remainder taken from reference TRBV7-9 and TRBJ2-7, is DTGVSQNPRHKITKRGQNVTFRCDPISEHNRLYWYRQTLGQGPEFLTYFQNEAQLEKSRLLSDRFSAERPKGSFSTLEIQRTEQGDSAMYLCASSSGGGRGVYEQYFGPGTRLTVT.

The rearrangement joins TRBV15 to TRBJ2-5, with a possible D match to TRBD1 (6 bases). CDR3 length: 14 residues. Looked up from germline, CDR1 is LNHNV and CDR2 is YYDKDF (reference sequence). The ends were cut back, 5 bases at V and 1 base at J, with 11 bases in the middle. DNA for the CDR3: TGTGCCACCAGCTCCTTGGACAGCCAAGAGACCCAGTACTTC. This gives the protein CATSSLDSQETQYF.

The chain couples TRBV27 to TRBJ1-5, with 9 bases that match TRBD1. The germline gives CDR1 MNHEY, CDR2 SMNVEV (reference sequence). Trimming cost V 8 bases and J 1 base; bases outside gene matches: 6. This CDR3 has 15 amino acids. CDR3 region: CASGTGTGSNQPQHF. CDR3 DNA sequence: TGTGCCAGCGGAACCGGGACAGGGAGCAATCAGCCCCAGCATTTT.

This chain joins TRBV3-1 (or the pseudogene TRBV3-2) and TRBJ2-5, with TRBD2 matching over 12 bases. The CDR3 totals 15 residues. Trimming removed 4 bases from V and 4 bases from J; junction bases left unmatched: 4. Germline V gives CDR1 LGHDT, CDR2 YNNKEL (reference sequence). The CDR3, as DNA: TGTGCCAGCAGCCCGGGACTAGCGGGTTTAGAGACCCAGTACTTC. It is translated as CASSPGLAGLETQYF.

The chain employs TRBV27 and TRBJ2-1; TRBD1 might be the D (6 bases). V was shortened by 8 bases and J by 10 bases, with 12 bases between the two germline ends. Per the germline V gene, CDR1 is MNHEY and CDR2 is SMNVEV (reference sequence). The CDR3 is made up of 11 amino acids. Here the CDR3 DNA reads TGTGCCAGCGCAGGGGCAGGGGAGCAGTTCTTC. Its translation is CASAGAGEQFF.

The CDR3 bases are TGTGCCACCAGTGATACGGGACTAATGACAGATACGCAGTATTTT. Translation: CATSDTGLMTDTQYF. The chain joins TRBV24-1 to TRBJ2-3; 7 bases fit TRBD2. The junction had 5 bases not matched to a gene; V was cut back by 3 bases and J by 3 bases. The CDR3 runs to 15 residues. The germline gives CDR1 KGHDR, CDR2 SFDVKD.